This is a list of T cell receptor beta chains from one sample in a study of cytomegalovirus exposure and HLA in healthy donors. Profiled with immunoSEQ multiplex PCR; TCRdb holds only in-frame clones, not every one. Of 200,000 to 250,000 clones in the sample, approximately 80% are singletons; the top ten hold more than 0.6%. Material: PBMCs. The source of these receptors is a boy aged 2 to 9 in good health and CMV-seronegative. The CDR3 runs from the conserved cysteine through the conserved F or W. The D gene is left open where the match is weak. Some rows mark clone size as missing; the rest say once, few, many or name a class of expanded clone.

cdr3_nt cdr3_aa clone_size j_call d_call v_call
TGTGCCAGCAGTTATGACAGGGCGGGATCACCCCTCCACTTT CASSYDRAGSPLHF - TRBJ1-6 TRBD1 TRBV6-6
TGTGCCAGCAGTGGGCGGGGGAGCACAGATACGCAGTATTTT CASSGRGSTDTQYF - TRBJ2-3 TRBD2 TRBV28
TGTGCCAGCAGCCTTAGCGGGAGTGGAAATGAGCAGTTCTTC CASSLSGSGNEQFF - TRBJ2-1 TRBD2 TRBV27
TGTGCCAGCAGCTTAGTGGGGACCCAGGGGAACACCATATATTTT CASSLVGTQGNTIYF - TRBJ1-3 - TRBV7-6
TGTGCCAGCAGCTTAGACGGACAGCAAGAGACCCAGTACTTC CASSLDGQQETQYF - TRBJ2-5 - TRBV13
TGTGCCAGCAGCCAAAACGACTACAACACCGGGGAGCTGTTTTTT CASSQNDYNTGELFF - TRBJ2-2 - TRBV11-3
TGCGCCAGCAGCAAAGGGACACCTTCCTACGAGCAGTACTTC CASSKGTPSYEQYF - TRBJ2-7 - TRBV5-1
TGTGCCAGCAGTTACTCGATTGTGACAACCTACAATGAGCAGTTCTTC CASSYSIVTTYNEQFF - TRBJ2-1 - TRBV6-5
TGTGCCAGCAGCGTAGGACAGGGCACGAACACTGAAGCTTTCTTT CASSVGQGTNTEAFF - TRBJ1-1 TRBD1 TRBV9
TGCGCCAGCAGCGACGGCGGGAGCACAGATACGCAGTATTTT CASSDGGSTDTQYF - TRBJ2-3 - TRBV10-1
TGTGCCTGGGGGACAGGGCGGTCCGGGGAGCTGTTTTTT CAWGTGRSGELFF - TRBJ2-2 TRBD1 TRBV30
TGTGCCAGCAGCCGGACCCGGGACAAAAGGAGTTCCGAGCAGTACTTC CASSRTRDKRSSEQYF - TRBJ2-7 - TRBV7-3
TGTGCCAGTAGTCAAAGGCGGGACAGCAATGAGCAGTTCTTC CASSQRRDSNEQFF once TRBJ2-1 - TRBV19
TGTGCCGCCTCGGACAGTATACAATTTGAGCAGTTCTTC CAASDSIQFEQFF - TRBJ2-1 - TRBV10-3
TGTGCCAGCAGCTCCCGTAAACTACTAGCGGGGGACGACCAAGAGACCCAGTACTTC CASSSRKLLAGDDQETQYF - TRBJ2-5 TRBD2 TRBV13
TGTGCCAGCAGCCCAGAAAGCCTTCCGCGGGGGGGCTCGAGCACAGATACGCAGTATTTT CASSPESLPRGGSSTDTQYF - TRBJ2-3 TRBD2 TRBV2
TGTGCCAGTAGCGTTTCGGCTAGCGGGAGCACAGATACGCAGTATTTT CASSVSASGSTDTQYF - TRBJ2-3 TRBD2 TRBV19
TGTGCCAGCAGCTTAGTGGCTCAAAACATTCAGTACTTC CASSLVAQNIQYF - TRBJ2-4 - TRBV7-8
TGCGCCAGCAGCTTGGAACCAGTTTCTAGCACAGATACGCAGTATTTT CASSLEPVSSTDTQYF - TRBJ2-3 - TRBV5-1
TGTGCCAGCATGAGCAGGGGTAATTCACCCCTCCACTTT CASMSRGNSPLHF - TRBJ1-6 - TRBV2
TGTGCCAGCAGCTCTGCCGGGACTAGCACAGATACGCAGTATTTT CASSSAGTSTDTQYF - TRBJ2-3 - TRBV7-3
TGTGCCAGCAGTGAATTCTTCGGTAGCACAGATACGCAGTATTTT CASSEFFGSTDTQYF - TRBJ2-3 - TRBV25-1
TGTGCCAGCAGCTTAGCGGAGACCTACGAGCAGTACTTC CASSLAETYEQYF - TRBJ2-7 - TRBV7-2
TGTGCCAGCTCACCGTCAGGGGAGTTATATAATTCACCCCTCCACTTT CASSPSGELYNSPLHF - TRBJ1-6 - TRBV18
TGCGCCAGCAGCCAAGATCGTCCCGAGACGGGCTATGGCTACACCTTC CASSQDRPETGYGYTF - TRBJ1-2 - TRBV4-1
TGCGCCAGCAGCACCACTAGCGGCCCTAGCACAGATACGCAGTATTTT CASSTTSGPSTDTQYF once TRBJ2-3 TRBD2 TRBV5-1
TGTGCCAGTCAAGTCGGGACTAGCACAGATACGCAGTATTTT CASQVGTSTDTQYF once TRBJ2-3 - TRBV19